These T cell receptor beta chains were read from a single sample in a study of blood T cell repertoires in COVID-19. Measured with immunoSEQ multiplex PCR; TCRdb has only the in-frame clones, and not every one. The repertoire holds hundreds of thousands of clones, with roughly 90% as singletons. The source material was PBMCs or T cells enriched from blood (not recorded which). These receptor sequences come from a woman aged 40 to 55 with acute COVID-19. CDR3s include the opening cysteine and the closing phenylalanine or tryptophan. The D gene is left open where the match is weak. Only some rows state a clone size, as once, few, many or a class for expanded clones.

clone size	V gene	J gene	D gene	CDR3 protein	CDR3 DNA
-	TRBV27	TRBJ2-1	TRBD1	CASSLRDRGQEQFF	TGTGCCAGCAGTCTACGGGACAGGGGGCAAGAGCAGTTCTTC
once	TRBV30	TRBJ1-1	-	CAWSVGGAGNTEAFF	TGTGCCTGGAGTGTCGGAGGGGCGGGGAACACTGAAGCTTTCTTT
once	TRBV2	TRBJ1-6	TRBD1	CASTVDRGRPSPLHF	TGTGCCAGCACCGTTGACAGGGGGCGGCCCTCACCCCTCCACTTT
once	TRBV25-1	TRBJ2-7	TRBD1	CASSDGEGQGVVSYEQYF	TGTGCCAGCAGTGATGGTGAGGGACAGGGTGTCGTCTCCTACGAGCAGTACTTC
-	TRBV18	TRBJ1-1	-	CASSPLEGSGAFF	TGTGCCAGCTCACCACTTGAGGGTTCGGGGGCTTTCTTT
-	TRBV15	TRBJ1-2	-	CATSNGRVQSYGYTF	TGTGCCACCAGCAACGGGAGGGTACAATCCTATGGCTACACCTTC
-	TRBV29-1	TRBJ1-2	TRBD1	CSAEDRGRQRGYTF	TGCAGCGCCGAGGACAGGGGAAGACAAAGGGGCTACACCTTC
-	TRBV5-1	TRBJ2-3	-	CASSPFDEADTQYF	TGCGCCAGCAGCCCATTCGATGAGGCAGATACGCAGTATTTT
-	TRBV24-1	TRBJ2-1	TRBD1	CATSDFTRGNNEQFF	TGTGCCACCAGTGATTTTACCAGGGGGAACAATGAGCAGTTCTTC
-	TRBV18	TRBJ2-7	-	CASSPRSGAGDEQYF	TGTGCCAGCTCACCGAGATCGGGGGCGGGGGACGAGCAGTACTTC
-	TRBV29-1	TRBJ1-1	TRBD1	CSGGQALGNTEAFF	TGCAGCGGCGGACAGGCTCTAGGGAACACTGAAGCTTTCTTT
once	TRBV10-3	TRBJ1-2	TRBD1	CAISPGQPYGYTF	TGTGCCATCAGTCCGGGACAGCCCTATGGCTACACCTTC
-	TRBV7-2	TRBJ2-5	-	CASSLGRAQETQYF	TGTGCCAGCAGCTTAGGGAGGGCGCAAGAGACCCAGTACTTC
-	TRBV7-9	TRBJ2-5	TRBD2	CASSAVPGLAGAGETQYF	TGTGCCAGCAGCGCAGTCCCGGGACTAGCGGGGGCTGGGGAGACCCAGTACTTC
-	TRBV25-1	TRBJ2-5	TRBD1	CASSAQTGTETQYF	TGTGCCAGCAGTGCCCAGACAGGGACGGAGACCCAGTACTTC
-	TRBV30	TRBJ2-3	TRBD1	CAWRSQGADTQYF	TGTGCCTGGAGGTCACAGGGGGCAGATACGCAGTATTTT
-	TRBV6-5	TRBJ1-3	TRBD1	CASSYGDRLSGNTIYF	TGTGCCAGCAGTTATGGGGACAGGCTCTCTGGAAACACCATATATTTT
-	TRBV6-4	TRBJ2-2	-	CASSDSYGELFF	TGTGCCAGCAGTGACTCTTACGGGGAGCTGTTTTTT
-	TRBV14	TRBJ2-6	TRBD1	CASREGGTGANVLTF	TGTGCCAGCAGGGAAGGGGGCACTGGGGCCAACGTCCTGACTTTC
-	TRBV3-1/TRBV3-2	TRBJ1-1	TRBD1	CASSKYPGQSNTEAFF	TGTGCCAGCAGCAAGTACCCGGGACAGTCGAACACTGAAGCTTTCTTT
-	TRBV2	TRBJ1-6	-	CASMTTQNSPLHF	TGTGCCAGCATGACAACTCAGAATTCACCCCTCCACTTT
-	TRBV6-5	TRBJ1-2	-	CASSYSKLRGYTF	TGTGCCAGCAGTTACTCGAAACTGCGGGGCTACACCTTC
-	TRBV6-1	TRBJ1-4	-	CASSEGGVGEKLFF	TGTGCCAGCAGTGAAGGGGGGGTGGGTGAAAAACTGTTTTTT
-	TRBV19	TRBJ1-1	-	CASKDSRVEAFF	TGTGCCAGCAAGGATTCGAGGGTTGAAGCTTTCTTT
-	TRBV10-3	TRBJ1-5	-	CASSVGGRLSQPQHF	TGTGCCTCTAGCGTGGGGGGGCGATTGAGTCAGCCCCAGCATTTT
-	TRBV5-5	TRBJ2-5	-	CASSYTSSNRETQYF	TGTGCCAGCAGCTATACTTCTAGCAATCGAGAGACCCAGTACTTC
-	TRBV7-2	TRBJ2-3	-	CASSLERGTDTQYF	TGTGCCAGCAGCTTAGAACGCGGGACAGATACGCAGTATTTT
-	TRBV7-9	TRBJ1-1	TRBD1	CASSLVGTGGMNTEAFF	TGTGCCAGCAGCTTAGTGGGTACAGGGGGCATGAACACTGAAGCTTTCTTT
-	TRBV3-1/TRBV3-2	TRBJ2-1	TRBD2	CASSRTSDEQFF	TGTGCCAGCAGTCGTACTAGCGATGAGCAGTTCTTC
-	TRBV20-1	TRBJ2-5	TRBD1	CSASSRDRGLGETQYF	TGCAGTGCTAGTTCTAGGGACAGGGGGCTGGGTGAGACCCAGTACTTC
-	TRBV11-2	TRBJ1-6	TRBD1	CASSLTGVNSPLHF	TGTGCCAGCAGCTTGACAGGGGTTAATTCACCCCTCCACTTT
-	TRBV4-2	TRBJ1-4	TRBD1	CASSQASTGGNEKLFF	TGTGCCAGCAGCCAAGCCTCAACAGGGGGCAATGAAAAACTGTTTTTT
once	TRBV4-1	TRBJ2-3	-	CASSQEVTGVADTQYF	TGCGCCAGCAGCCAAGAAGTTACGGGAGTGGCAGATACGCAGTATTTT
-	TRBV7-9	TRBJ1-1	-	CASSLMGAPNTEAFF	TGTGCCAGCAGCTTAATGGGGGCCCCGAACACTGAAGCTTTCTTT
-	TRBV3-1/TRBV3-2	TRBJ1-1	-	CASSSTPGGILEAFF	TGTGCCAGCAGTTCCACCCCCGGGGGGATTTTGGAAGCTTTCTTT
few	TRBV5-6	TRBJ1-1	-	CASSLLGRHTEAFF	TGTGCCAGCAGCTTGCTAGGTCGGCACACTGAAGCTTTCTTT
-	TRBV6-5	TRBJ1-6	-	CASSYSIQGSNSPLHF	TGTGCCAGCAGTTACTCGATTCAGGGATCCAATTCACCCCTCCACTTT
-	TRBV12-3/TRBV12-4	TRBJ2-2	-	CASRDFRPGELFF	TGTGCCAGCAGGGACTTTAGGCCCGGGGAGCTGTTTTTT
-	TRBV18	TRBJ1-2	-	CASSPLQGRVDGYTF	TGTGCCAGCTCACCACTCCAGGGTAGGGTCGATGGCTACACCTTC
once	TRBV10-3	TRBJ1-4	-	CAISESQLPTGEKLFF	TGTGCCATCAGTGAGTCTCAACTACCGACGGGTGAAAAACTGTTTTTT
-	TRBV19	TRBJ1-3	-	CASSTPRDTYSGNTIYF	TGTGCCAGTAGTACCCCTCGGGACACTTACTCTGGAAACACCATATATTTT
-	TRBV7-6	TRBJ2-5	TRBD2	CASSPGTSGVGETQYF	TGTGCCAGCAGCCCGGGGACTAGCGGGGTCGGAGAGACCCAGTACTTC
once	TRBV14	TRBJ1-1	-	CASSPSFGGTEAFF	TGTGCCAGCAGCCCGTCCTTCGGGGGGACTGAAGCTTTCTTT
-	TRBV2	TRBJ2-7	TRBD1	CASSERTGGTSSYEQYF	TGTGCCAGCAGTGAGCGGACAGGGGGTACTTCGTCCTACGAGCAGTACTTC